This T cell receptor (beta chain) is from a study of CD8 T cells in Susac syndrome. As concerns this clonotype: Its antigen is not identified.

Under recently defined diagnostic criteria, the patients with Susac syndrome qualified as having definite or probable disease. Whole-study findings and limits: Clonal expansion was absent from the CD4+ T cell repertoires in Susac syndrome.

Random hexamers primed reverse transcription of about 0.5 to 1 ug RNA. TCRdb redid the calling of the immunoSEQ multiplex PCR reads with MiXCR, one entry per CDR3 protein. This sample has about 180,000 distinct CDR3 sequences, with roughly 94% found just once. Losses at the gene ends were 1 base for V and 8 bases for J; bases not matched to a gene: 5. CDR3 length: 14 residues. Germline values: CDR1 SNHLY, CDR2 FYNNEI. The chain is built from TRBV2 and TRBJ1-2, with 9 bases fitting TRBD1. Material: CD4+ T cells from PBMCs. The receptor comes from a human donor with Susac syndrome. CDR3 protein: CASSEGGQGKGYTF. The CDR3 DNA sequence: TGTGCCAGCAGTGAAGGGGGACAGGGCAAGGGCTACACCTTC.